The 32 T cell receptor beta chains below come from one sample, sequenced in a study of blood T cell repertoires in COVID-19. This table comes from immunoSEQ multiplex PCR, and its TCRdb copy is limited to in-frame clones, with some not included. The repertoire holds around 170,000 clones, with about three quarters as singletons. The sequenced material came from peripheral blood. The source is a woman older than 75 with COVID-19, enrolled during active disease.

The V call is TRBV11-3, the J call TRBJ1-3, with 10 bases matching TRBD1. V shed 4 bases and J 0 bases; nucleotides not matched to a gene: 9. The CDR3 is made up of 18 amino acids. From germline, CDR1 is SGHNT and CDR2 YENEEA. DNA of the CDR3: TGTGCCAGCAGCTCCTTCCCGGGACAGGGGTTCTCTGGAAACACCATATATTTT. It specifies CASSSFPGQGFSGNTIYF.

The gene calls are TRBV3-1 (or the pseudogene TRBV3-2) and TRBJ1-1; weak D call: TRBD1 (5 bases). The V and J ends lost 7 bases and 1 base respectively, with 13 bases between them. CDR1 and CDR2 from the germline V gene are LGHDT and YNNKEL (reference sequence). This CDR3 comprises 14 residues. The CDR3 DNA sequence: TGTGCCAGCACCACGGGGGTAAGGAACACTGAAGCTTTCTTT. Translating it yields CASTTGVRNTEAFF.

This clone was recorded a few times. CDR3 sequence reads: CASMATGSYEQYF. In DNA form, the CDR3 reads TGTGCCAGTATGGCAACAGGCTCCTACGAGCAGTACTTC. The chain couples TRBV19 to TRBJ2-7; a possible D gene is TRBD1 (5 bases). The germline gives CDR1 LNHDA, CDR2 SQIVND (reference sequence). Trimming pared 7 bases from V and 0 bases from J, leaving 10 bases between. This CDR3 region has 13 residues.

The genes are TRBV3-1 (or the pseudogene TRBV3-2) and TRBJ2-1, with 8 nucleotides matching TRBD1. Germline trimming cut 2 bases from V and 10 bases from J; bases unmatched to any gene: 16. The germline gives CDR1 LGHDT, CDR2 YNNKEL (reference sequence). The CDR3 contains 17 residues. The CDR3 region is CASSQMNVIRGQGEQFF. CDR3 coding DNA: TGTGCCAGCAGCCAAATGAATGTGATCAGGGGGCAAGGGGAGCAGTTCTTC.

Only a few counts were recorded for this clone. The rearrangement joins TRBV11-2 to TRBJ1-1; a weak D match, TRBD1 (5 bases). This CDR3 region has 16 residues. Trimming left V 3 bases short and J 0 bases short, with 14 bases between. Germline V gene data show CDR1 as SGHAT and CDR2 as FQNNGV. The CDR3 loop is CASSFPLRGMNTEAFF. The CDR3 DNA is TGTGCCAGCAGCTTTCCTCTTAGGGGAATGAACACTGAAGCTTTCTTT. Drawing the rest from reference TRBV11-2 and TRBJ1-1, the complete variable domain is EAGVAQSPRYKIIEKRQSVAFWCNPISGHATLYWYQQILGQGPKLLIQFQNNGVVDDSQLPKDRFSAERLKGVDSTLKIQPAKLEDSAVYLCASSFPLRGMNTEAFFGQGTRLTVV.

This clone appeared a single time. The rearrangement joins TRBV28 to TRBJ1-2; 7 positions agree with TRBD1. Germline V gene data show CDR1 as MDHEN and CDR2 as SYDVKM. Trimming took 7 bases from V and 8 from J; bases not matched to a gene: 16. This CDR3 is built from 15 residues. The CDR3, as DNA: TGTGCCAGCACCCCAGGGGGACCGCGGTCGGAGGGCTACACCTTC. Translated, it gives CASTPGGPRSEGYTF.

The V and J genes are TRBV11-1 and TRBJ2-2, with D maybe TRBD1 (6 bases). Germline-derived CDR1 and CDR2 are SGHAT and FQDESV (reference sequence). The CDR3 contains 16 residues. Trimming removed 5 bases from V and 2 bases from J, with 15 bases in between. The CDR3 region is CASSPRGRFNTGELFF. The CDR3, as DNA: TGTGCCAGCAGCCCGAGGGGGAGATTTAACACCGGGGAGCTGTTTTTT.

The V call is TRBV11-2, the J call TRBJ2-5; TRBD2 matches at 10 bases. V gave up 9 bases and J gave up 5 bases; unmatched junction bases: 6. The germline gives CDR1 SGHAT, CDR2 FQNNGV. CDR3 length equals 13 residues. The CDR3 DNA reads as TGTGCCAGTGGCGGGACTAGCGTCGAGACCCAGTACTTC. This translates into CASGGTSVETQYF.

The V and J genes are TRBV4-1 and TRBJ2-3; the D gene is possibly TRBD2 (6 bases). V was shortened by 2 bases and J by 2 bases, with 17 bases between the two germline ends. The CDR3 covers 17 residues. CDR1 is MGHRA and CDR2 is YSYEKL in the germline V gene. The CDR3 region has the DNA TGCGCCAGCAGCCAATCCCCGGGACTTCATTACACAGATACGCAGTATTTT. Translation: CASSQSPGLHYTDTQYF.

The V call is TRBV11-3, the J call TRBJ2-4; possible D gene TRBD1, 6 bases. V lost 4 bases, J lost 6 bases, and 10 bases lay in between. In germline, CDR1 is SGHNT, CDR2 YENEEA. The CDR3 is made up of 13 amino acids. The CDR3 loop reads CASSSLTGNIQYF. The CDR3 DNA is TGTGCCAGCAGCTCATTGACAGGAAACATTCAGTACTTC.

The genes are TRBV3-1 (or the pseudogene TRBV3-2) and TRBJ2-2, with unresolved D. The CDR3 is 11 amino acids. V gave up 2 bases and J gave up 7 bases, with 2 bases separating them. CDR1 and CDR2 (germline): LGHDT, YNNKEL (reference sequence). The CDR3 spells CASSQYGELFF. In nucleotides, the CDR3 is TGTGCCAGCAGCCAATACGGGGAGCTGTTTTTT.

The chain employs TRBV2 and TRBJ1-5; D perhaps matches TRBD1 (6 bases). The germline V gene encodes CDR1 SNHLY and CDR2 FYNNEI. CDR3 length: 12 amino acids. V was pared by 7 bases and J by 5 bases, with 9 bases between. In DNA form, the CDR3 reads TGTGCCAGCAAAGGGGGGGATCAGCCCCAGCATTTT. This gives the protein CASKGGDQPQHF.

V gene TRBV19 combines with J gene TRBJ2-1; 7 bases agree with TRBD1. Germline trimming cut 5 bases from V and 13 bases from J; bases unmatched to any gene: 11. This CDR3 is 13 amino acids long. Germline-derived CDR1 and CDR2 are LNHDA and SQIVND (reference sequence). The CDR3 coding sequence is TGTGCCAGTAGTCCCATGACAGGGTCGGGCCAGTTCTTC. This encodes CASSPMTGSGQFF.

The rearrangement links TRBV2 to TRBJ2-7; possible D gene TRBD2, 5 bases. CDR1 and CDR2 from the germline V gene are SNHLY and FYNNEI. Trimming took 5 bases from V and 2 from J, leaving 13 bases between them. This CDR3 is built from 14 residues. Here the CDR3 DNA reads TGTGCCAGCAGTCTCCAGCGGACCACCTACGAGCAGTACTTC. Translated, it gives CASSLQRTTYEQYF.

This chain connects TRBV7-8 to TRBJ2-5; the D gene is possibly TRBD2 (5 bases). Trimming took 2 bases from V and 0 from J, leaving 16 bases between them. CDR1 is SGHVS, CDR2 FQNEAQ, per germline. The CDR3 is 17 amino acids. In DNA, the CDR3 is TGTGCCAGCAGCTTAAGGTCGCTAGCCAGAAACCAAGAGACCCAGTACTTC. This sequence encodes CASSLRSLARNQETQYF.

This sequence joins TRBV5-1 and TRBJ2-7; TRBD1 might be the D (6 bases). From germline, CDR1 is SGHRS and CDR2 YFSETQ. V shed 0 bases and J shed 0 bases, with 13 bases lying between them. The CDR3 loop spans 16 amino acids. CDR3 nucleotide sequence: TGCGCCAGCAGCTTGGATGGGACACCTAGCTCCTACGAGCAGTACTTC. Amino acids: CASSLDGTPSSYEQYF.

The gene calls are TRBV24-1 and TRBJ2-7; a weak D match, TRBD2 (5 bases). Germline CDR1 KGHDR, CDR2 SFDVKD. V lost 1 base and J 13 bases, leaving 10 bases between the germline ends. The CDR3 length is 11 residues. CDR3 residues: CATSDFWGVYF. The DNA for the CDR3 is TGTGCCACCAGTGATTTCTGGGGAGTCTACTTC.

The gene calls are TRBV4-2 and TRBJ2-1; TRBD2 matches 10 bases. Per germline, CDR1 LGHNA and CDR2 YNFKEQ. Trimming took 1 base from V and 0 from J; bases not matched to a gene: 6. The CDR3 has 18 amino acids. CDR3 loop: CASSQGGTSVPSYNEQFF. DNA for the CDR3: TGTGCCAGCAGCCAAGGGGGGACTAGCGTTCCCTCCTACAATGAGCAGTTCTTC.

The V gene is TRBV7-9, the J gene TRBJ2-7; 9 bases map to TRBD1. Trimming at V came to 5 bases and at J to 5 bases, leaving 10 bases not matched to a gene. The CDR3 contains 15 residues. In germline, CDR1 is SEHNR, CDR2 FQNEAQ (reference sequence). CDR3 amino acids: CASSPNRGRLDEQYF. The CDR3 DNA reads as TGTGCCAGCAGCCCCAACAGGGGGCGCTTGGACGAGCAGTACTTC.

The V and J genes are TRBV27 and TRBJ1-3; the match to TRBD1 covers 10 bases. This CDR3 is 16 amino acids long. Trimming took 4 bases from V and 3 from J; bases not matched to a gene: 6. The germline CDR1 and CDR2 sequences are MNHEY and SMNVEV (reference sequence). CDR3 sequence (DNA): TGTGCCAGCAGTTCGACAGGGGGCAATTTTGGAAACACCATATATTTT. Translation: CASSSTGGNFGNTIYF.

The CDR3 nucleotides read TGTGCCAGCAGTCCTCGGTCAGGGGGCGGTTATGGCTACACCTTC. It codes for CASSPRSGGGYGYTF. This chain uses TRBV6-5 with TRBJ1-2, with TRBD1 matching over 8 bases. J lost 5 bases, V lost 5 bases, and 10 bases had no gene match. The CDR3 is 15 amino acids. The V gene's germline CDR1 is MNHEY and CDR2 SVGAGI.

This chain uses TRBV28 with TRBJ2-3, with unresolved D. Per germline, CDR1 MDHEN and CDR2 SYDVKM. The CDR3 length is 14 residues. The ends were cut back, 3 bases at V and 2 bases at J, with 9 bases in the middle. The CDR3 DNA follows: TGTGCCAGCAGTTTGTATTCCCTCACAGATACGCAGTATTTT. It translates to CASSLYSLTDTQYF.

The genes are TRBV28 and TRBJ2-7; TRBD2 agrees at 9 bases. Germline loops: CDR1 MDHEN, CDR2 SYDVKM. CDR3 length: 17 amino acids. V gave up 5 bases and J gave up 0 bases; unmatched junction bases: 11. Here the CDR3 reads CASSPSGLAKSSYEQYF. CDR3 nucleotides: TGTGCCAGCAGTCCTTCTGGACTAGCGAAAAGCTCCTACGAGCAGTACTTC. The full variable domain, rest sourced from reference TRBV28 and TRBJ2-7, is DVKVTQSSRYLVKRTGEKVFLECVQDMDHENMFWYRQDPGLGLRLIYFSYDVKMKEKGDIPEGYSVSREKKERFSLILESASTNQTSMYLCASSPSGLAKSSYEQYFGPGTRLTVT.

V and J are TRBV6-6 and TRBJ1-1, with D perhaps matching TRBD1 (5 bases). The CDR3 contains 13 residues. CDR1 is MNHNY, CDR2 SVGAGI, per germline (reference sequence). The V end lost 6 bases, the J end lost 3 bases, and 11 bases lay between the germline ends. The CDR3 is CASRSTRDTEAFF. The DNA for the CDR3 is TGTGCCAGCAGATCCACCAGGGACACTGAAGCTTTCTTT.

V is TRBV7-9 and J is TRBJ2-3, with unresolved D. Trimming left V 5 bases short and J 0 bases short, with 9 bases between. This CDR3 is 14 amino acids long. Germline loops: CDR1 SEHNR, CDR2 FQNEAQ (reference sequence). The CDR3 protein is CASSLQASTDTQYF. The CDR3 DNA follows: TGTGCCAGCAGCCTCCAGGCTAGCACAGATACGCAGTATTTT.

CDR3 residues: CASSPHTGGISGTEAFF. DNA of the CDR3: TGTGCCAGCAGCCCCCACACAGGGGGAATTTCTGGCACTGAAGCTTTCTTT. V usage is TRBV7-9 and J usage is TRBJ1-1; the match to TRBD1 covers 8 bases. CDR1 SEHNR and CDR2 FQNEAQ come from the germline V gene (reference sequence). The ends lost 5 bases at V and 4 bases at J; junction bases unmatched: 15. The CDR3 covers 17 residues.

The chain is built from TRBV27 and TRBJ2-1; 9 bases line up with TRBD2. The CDR3 length is 14 residues. Germline-derived CDR1 and CDR2 are MNHEY and SMNVEV (reference sequence). After removal of 6 bases from V and 9 bases from J, the junction contained 9 bases not matched to a gene. CDR3 nucleotides: TGTGCCAGCAGCCATAGGGGACTAGCCGGTGAGCAGTTCTTC. Translated: CASSHRGLAGEQFF.

The genes are TRBV6-1 and TRBJ1-4; the match to TRBD1 covers 8 bases. V shed 0 bases and J 3 bases; nucleotides not matched to a gene: 6. Germline CDR1 MNHNS, CDR2 SASEGT. The CDR3 extends over 17 amino acids. The CDR3 nucleotides are TGTGCCAGCAGTGAAGCTCCCCCAGGGGGCGCTAATGAAAAACTGTTTTTT. Translation: CASSEAPPGGANEKLFF.

The genes are TRBV5-1 and TRBJ2-5; 7 bases align to TRBD2. The germline V gene encodes CDR1 SGHRS and CDR2 YFSETQ. V gave up 5 bases and J gave up 3 bases; unmatched junction bases: 7. CDR3 length: 14 amino acids. The CDR3 DNA follows: TGCGCCAGCAGTACTCTAGCGGTAAAAGAGACCCAGTACTTC. This codes for CASSTLAVKETQYF.

V usage is TRBV10-3 and J usage is TRBJ2-5; tentatively, D is TRBD2 (6 bases). CDR1 and CDR2 from the germline V gene are ENHRY and SYGVKD. This CDR3 is 14 amino acids long. Trimming stripped 7 bases from V and 5 bases from J, with 17 bases between. CDR3 sequence reads: CAINPGGARETQYF. The CDR3 DNA reads TGTGCCATCAACCCCGGCGGGGCCAGGGAGACCCAGTACTTC.

The CDR3 sequence is CASRYPPGLAGAGELFF. The CDR3 DNA is TGTGCCAGCAGGTACCCCCCCGGACTAGCGGGAGCCGGGGAGCTGTTTTTT. This rearrangement joins TRBV28 to TRBJ2-2; 13 nucleotides agree with TRBD2. The CDR3 covers 17 residues. The ends lost 6 bases at V and 6 bases at J; junction bases unmatched: 10. From germline, CDR1 is MDHEN and CDR2 SYDVKM.

This clone was counted many times. This rearrangement joins TRBV29-1 to TRBJ1-1; 7 positions match TRBD1. The CDR3 spans 12 residues. V was clipped by 3 bases and J by 5 bases; unmatched bases: 3. The germline V gene encodes CDR1 SQVTM and CDR2 ANQGSEA. CDR3 protein: CSVEGQWTEAFF. The CDR3 DNA reads TGCAGCGTTGAGGGACAGTGGACTGAAGCTTTCTTT.